A selection of T cell receptor beta chains follows, all from one sample in a study of T cell responses to AZD1222 COVID-19 vaccine. Assay: immunoSEQ multiplex PCR; the TCRdb copy retains only in-frame clones and omits some. The table shows about 110,000 clones, with 87% occurring only once. This specimen was peripheral blood, taken on day 0 of AZD1222 vaccination. These receptors came from an adult in good health. The CDR3 runs from the conserved cysteine through the conserved F or W. D genes are given only for firm matches. Size is omitted from some rows. Given values are once, few, many or a class for expanded clones.

cdr3_aa cdr3_nt j_call clone_size v_call d_call
CASSRQGADGAFF TGTGCCAGCAGCCGACAGGGGGCGGATGGAGCTTTCTTT TRBJ1-1 once TRBV5-4 TRBD1
CASSIFNRLTGELFF TGTGCCAGTAGTATATTTAATAGGCTCACCGGGGAGCTGTTTTTT TRBJ2-2 NA TRBV19 NA
CASRADNYGYTF TGTGCCAGCAGGGCCGATAACTATGGCTACACCTTC TRBJ1-2 NA TRBV5-6 NA
CASSVNSGTEAFF TGTGCCAGCAGCGTAAACTCGGGGACTGAAGCTTTCTTT TRBJ1-1 once TRBV9 NA
CASSPLEKGGAFF TGTGCCAGCAGCCCCCTGGAGAAGGGAGGGGCTTTCTTT TRBJ1-1 NA TRBV11-2 NA
CSVDLGTGIGTDTQYF TGCAGCGTTGATTTGGGGACAGGGATCGGCACAGATACGCAGTATTTT TRBJ2-3 NA TRBV29-1 TRBD1
CASSSGIYEQYF TGCGCCAGCAGCTCAGGGATCTACGAGCAGTACTTC TRBJ2-7 once TRBV5-1 NA
CASSAEGANIQYF TGTGCCAGCAGCGCAGAAGGGGCAAACATTCAGTACTTC TRBJ2-4 NA TRBV7-3 NA
CATSDHYTDTQYF TGTGCCACCAGTGACCATTACACAGATACGCAGTATTTT TRBJ2-3 NA TRBV24-1 NA
CASSSSLVYGYTF TGTGCCAGCAGTTCTAGTCTGGTCTATGGCTACACCTTC TRBJ1-2 NA TRBV11-2 NA
CASSVVTGAGVHEQYF TGTGCCAGCAGCGTAGTAACGGGAGCTGGGGTTCACGAGCAGTACTTC TRBJ2-7 NA TRBV9 NA
CASSLVVGGNYGYTF TGTGCCAGCAGCTTGGTCGTCGGGGGGAACTATGGCTACACCTTC TRBJ1-2 NA TRBV5-4 NA
CASSLEGRAFF TGTGCCAGCAGTTTAGAGGGACGGGCTTTCTTT TRBJ1-1 NA TRBV12-3/TRBV12-4 NA
CASSLTSGGAFGNEQFF TGTGCCAGCAGCCTAACTAGCGGGGGGGCTTTTGGAAATGAGCAGTTCTTC TRBJ2-1 NA TRBV7-2 TRBD2
CASSLGARGHEQYF TGTGCCAGCAGCTTAGGTGCCAGGGGCCACGAGCAGTACTTC TRBJ2-7 NA TRBV7-2 NA
CASSRDRGDYGYTF TGTGCCAGCAGCCGGGACAGGGGGGACTATGGCTACACCTTC TRBJ1-2 NA TRBV2 TRBD1
CASRVGRRGETQYF TGTGCCAGCAGAGTTGGGAGGAGGGGGGAGACCCAGTACTTC TRBJ2-5 NA TRBV6-5 NA
CASSESGTTNEKLFF TGTGCCAGCAGTGAATCGGGAACAACTAATGAAAAACTGTTTTTT TRBJ1-4 NA TRBV2 NA
CASSLYSGGNQPQHF TGTGCCAGCAGCTTGTACTCAGGAGGCAATCAGCCCCAGCATTTT TRBJ1-5 NA TRBV5-5 NA
CASSKTSGGSTGELFF TGCGCCAGCAGCAAGACTAGCGGGGGGTCCACCGGGGAGCTGTTTTTT TRBJ2-2 NA TRBV5-1 TRBD2
CASGTGTVDTEAFF TGTGCTAGTGGGACGGGAACAGTGGACACTGAAGCTTTCTTT TRBJ1-1 NA TRBV12-5 NA
CAISDKGQTSGNTIYF TGTGCCATCAGTGATAAGGGTCAGACCTCTGGAAACACCATATATTTT TRBJ1-3 NA TRBV10-3 NA
CASSPGGSSGNTIYF TGTGCCAGCAGCCCAGGGGGCAGCTCTGGAAACACCATATATTTT TRBJ1-3 NA TRBV7-9 TRBD1
CAWQGLNTEAFF TGTGCCTGGCAGGGGCTGAACACTGAAGCTTTCTTT TRBJ1-1 NA TRBV30 NA
CASSLGGMPYEQYF TGTGCCAGCAGCTTAGGAGGGATGCCCTACGAGCAGTACTTC TRBJ2-7 few TRBV7-8 NA
CASSTYWRDTQYF TGTGCCAGTAGTACTTATTGGCGGGATACGCAGTATTTT TRBJ2-3 NA TRBV19 NA
CASSGTASHLNTEAFF TGTGCCAGCAGCGGGACAGCGTCACACTTGAACACTGAAGCTTTCTTT TRBJ1-1 NA TRBV9 NA
CAWEPGVGTGELFF TGTGCCTGGGAGCCGGGAGTGGGCACCGGGGAGCTGTTTTTT TRBJ2-2 NA TRBV30 NA
CASSYEGGYTF TGTGCCAGCAGTTACGAGGGGGGCTACACCTTC TRBJ1-2 NA TRBV6-2/TRBV6-3 NA
CASSPPAAGNTIYF TGCGCCAGCAGCCCACCGGCAGCCGGAAACACCATATATTTT TRBJ1-3 NA TRBV5-1 NA
CASSVGTSRSTDTQYF TGTGCCAGCAGCGTGGGGACTTCACGAAGCACAGATACGCAGTATTTT TRBJ2-3 NA TRBV5-4 NA
CASSWGPLESYEQYF TGTGCCAGCAGTTGGGGCCCCCTCGAGAGCTACGAGCAGTACTTC TRBJ2-7 once TRBV5-4 NA
CASSPGWRGYGYTF TGTGCCAGCAGCCCCGGTTGGAGGGGGTATGGCTACACCTTC TRBJ1-2 NA TRBV27 NA
CASSVDDENSPLHF TGTGCCAGCAGCGTAGATGATGAGAATTCACCCCTCCACTTT TRBJ1-6 once TRBV9 NA
CASSDLRTGNYGYTF TGTGCCAGCAGTGACCTCCGGACAGGGAACTATGGCTACACCTTC TRBJ1-2 NA TRBV27 TRBD1
CASSVGPTLLNYGYTF TGTGCCAGCAGCGTAGGGCCCACTCTCCTTAACTATGGCTACACCTTC TRBJ1-2 NA TRBV7-2 NA
CASSRMGVGETQYF TGTGCCAGCAGCCGGATGGGGGTCGGAGAGACCCAGTACTTC TRBJ2-5 NA TRBV7-3 NA
CASSSGTGYTEAFF TGTGCCAGCAGTTCCGGGACAGGGTACACTGAAGCTTTCTTT TRBJ1-1 NA TRBV27 TRBD1
CASSLATGGGYGYTF TGTGCCAGCAGCTTAGCGACAGGGGGCGGATATGGCTACACCTTC TRBJ1-2 NA TRBV7-9 TRBD1
CASKRQGGTDGYTF TGTGCCAGCAAAAGGCAGGGAGGTACTGATGGCTACACCTTC TRBJ1-2 NA TRBV27 NA
CASSLGTGDNSPLHF TGTGCCAGCAGCCTCGGGACAGGGGATAATTCACCCCTCCACTTT TRBJ1-6 few TRBV3-1/TRBV3-2 TRBD1
CASAPSPGTEAFF TGTGCCAGCGCACCCTCACCGGGGACTGAAGCTTTCTTT TRBJ1-1 NA TRBV11-1 NA
CASSYSGSGELFF TGTGCCAGCAGTTACTCGGGGTCCGGGGAGCTGTTTTTT TRBJ2-2 NA TRBV6-5 NA
CASSPLPGQSNTIYF TGTGCCAGCTCACCACTCCCGGGACAGTCAAACACCATATATTTT TRBJ1-3 NA TRBV18 TRBD1
CASSPPSERSDQPQHF TGTGCCAGCTCACCACCGTCGGAGAGGTCGGATCAGCCCCAGCATTTT TRBJ1-5 NA TRBV18 NA
CASSLIRVEQYF TGTGCCAGCAGTCTAATCAGGGTCGAGCAGTACTTC TRBJ2-7 few TRBV12-3/TRBV12-4 NA
CASRGGGGGADTQYF TGTGCCAGCCGTGGGGGCGGCGGGGGTGCAGATACGCAGTATTTT TRBJ2-3 NA TRBV7-8 NA
CASSYTGTEAFF TGTGCCAGCTCGTACACAGGCACTGAAGCTTTCTTT TRBJ1-1 NA TRBV18 NA
CATSSGAPYEQYF TGTGCCACCAGTAGCGGGGCCCCCTACGAGCAGTACTTC TRBJ2-7 NA TRBV10-3 TRBD2
CAITGQGTTGELFF TGTGCCATTACGGGACAGGGGACCACCGGGGAGCTGTTTTTT TRBJ2-2 NA TRBV10-3 TRBD1
CASSLGGQGGTEAFF TGTGCCAGCAGCTTGGGAGGACAGGGTGGCACTGAAGCTTTCTTT TRBJ1-1 NA TRBV5-4 TRBD1
CASSYLIAGDGSPLHF TGTGCCAGCAGTTACCTTATAGCGGGGGATGGTTCACCCCTCCACTTT TRBJ1-6 NA TRBV6-6 NA
CSVSQGGGYTF TGCAGCGTCAGTCAGGGTGGAGGCTACACCTTC TRBJ1-2 NA TRBV29-1 NA